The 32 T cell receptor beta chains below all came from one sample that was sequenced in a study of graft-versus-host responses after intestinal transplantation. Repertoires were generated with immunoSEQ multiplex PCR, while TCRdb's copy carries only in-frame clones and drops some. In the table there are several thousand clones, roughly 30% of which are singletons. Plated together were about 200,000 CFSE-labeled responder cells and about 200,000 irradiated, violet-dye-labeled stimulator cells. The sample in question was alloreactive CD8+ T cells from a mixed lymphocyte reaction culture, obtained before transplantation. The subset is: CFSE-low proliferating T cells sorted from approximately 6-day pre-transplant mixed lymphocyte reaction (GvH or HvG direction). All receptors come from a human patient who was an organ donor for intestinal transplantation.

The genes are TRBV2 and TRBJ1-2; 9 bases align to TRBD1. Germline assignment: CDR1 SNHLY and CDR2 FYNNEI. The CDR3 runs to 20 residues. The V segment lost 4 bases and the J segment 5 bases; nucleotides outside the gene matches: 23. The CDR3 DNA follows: TGTGCCAGCAGTGCTTCTTGGGTGGGGACAGGGCTCGCAATGATTTATGGCTACACCTTC. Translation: CASSASWVGTGLAMIYGYTF. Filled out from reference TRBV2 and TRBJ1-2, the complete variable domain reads EPEVTQTPSHQVTQMGQEVILRCVPISNHLYFYWYRQILGQKVEFLVSFYNNEISEKSEIFDDQFSVERPDGSNFTLKIRSTKLEDSAMYFCASSASWVGTGLAMIYGYTFGSGTRLTVV.

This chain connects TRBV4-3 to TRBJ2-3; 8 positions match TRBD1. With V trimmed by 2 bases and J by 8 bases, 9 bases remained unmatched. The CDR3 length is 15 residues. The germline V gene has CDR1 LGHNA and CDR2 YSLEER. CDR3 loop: CASSQTTGAYSTQYF. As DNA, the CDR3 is TGCGCCAGCAGCCAAACGACAGGGGCTTATAGTACGCAGTATTTT.

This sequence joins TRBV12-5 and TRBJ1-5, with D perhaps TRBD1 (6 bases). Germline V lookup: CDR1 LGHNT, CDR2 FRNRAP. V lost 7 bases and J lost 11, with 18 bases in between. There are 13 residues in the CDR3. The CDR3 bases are TGTGCTAGTGAAAAACAGGGAATAGGGACCCAGCATTTT. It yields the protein CASEKQGIGTQHF.

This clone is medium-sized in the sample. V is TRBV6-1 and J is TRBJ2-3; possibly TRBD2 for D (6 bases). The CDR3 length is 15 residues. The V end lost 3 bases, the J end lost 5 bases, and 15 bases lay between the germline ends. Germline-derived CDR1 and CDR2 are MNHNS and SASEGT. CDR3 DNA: TGTGCCAGCAGTGAGCCGGGGGTAAGGGAAGATACGCAGTATTTT. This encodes CASSEPGVREDTQYF.

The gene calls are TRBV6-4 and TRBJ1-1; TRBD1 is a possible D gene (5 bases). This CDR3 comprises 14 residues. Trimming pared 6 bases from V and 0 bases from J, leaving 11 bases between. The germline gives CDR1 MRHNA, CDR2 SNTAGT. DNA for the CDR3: TGTGCCAGCAGCATGACAGAGTTGAACACTGAAGCTTTCTTT. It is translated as CASSMTELNTEAFF.

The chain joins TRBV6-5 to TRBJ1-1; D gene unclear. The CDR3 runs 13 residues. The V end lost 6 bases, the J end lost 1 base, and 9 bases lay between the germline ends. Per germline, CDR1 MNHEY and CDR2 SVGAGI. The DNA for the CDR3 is TGTGCCAGCAGCCGCTACGGGAACACTGAAGCTTTCTTT. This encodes CASSRYGNTEAFF.

CDR3 nucleotide sequence: TGTGCCAGCAGCCCGCCTTATGCTAGTCCCTACAATGAGCAGTTCTTC. Amino acid sequence: CASSPPYASPYNEQFF. The gene calls are TRBV5-4 and TRBJ2-1; no firm D call. V lost 4 bases, J lost 2 bases, and 16 bases lay in between. CDR1 and CDR2 from the germline V gene are SGHNT and YYREEE (reference sequence). The CDR3 loop spans 16 amino acids.

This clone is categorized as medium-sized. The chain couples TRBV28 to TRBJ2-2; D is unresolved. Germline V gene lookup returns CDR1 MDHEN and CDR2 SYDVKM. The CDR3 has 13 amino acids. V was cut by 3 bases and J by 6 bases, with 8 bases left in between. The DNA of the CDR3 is TGTGCCAGCAGTTTCTCCCTCTCCGGGGAGCTGTTTTTT. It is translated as CASSFSLSGELFF.

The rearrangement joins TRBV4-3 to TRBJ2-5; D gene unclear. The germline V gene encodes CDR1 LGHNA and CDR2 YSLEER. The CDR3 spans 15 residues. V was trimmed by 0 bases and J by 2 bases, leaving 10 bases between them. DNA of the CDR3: TGCGCCAGCAGCCAAGAGGCCACCCATCAAGAGACCCAGTACTTC. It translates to CASSQEATHQETQYF.

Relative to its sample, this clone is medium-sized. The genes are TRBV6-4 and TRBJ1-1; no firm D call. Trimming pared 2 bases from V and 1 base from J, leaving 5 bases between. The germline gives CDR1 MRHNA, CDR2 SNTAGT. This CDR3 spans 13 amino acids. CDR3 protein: CASSDRENTEAFF. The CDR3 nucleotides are TGTGCCAGCAGTGACAGAGAGAACACTGAAGCTTTCTTT.

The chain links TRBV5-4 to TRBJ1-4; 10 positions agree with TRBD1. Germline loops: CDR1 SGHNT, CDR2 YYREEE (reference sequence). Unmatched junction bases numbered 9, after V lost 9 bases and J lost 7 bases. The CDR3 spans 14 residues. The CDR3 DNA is TGTGCCATCTCGAATGACAGGGGGCTTGAAAAACTGTTTTTT. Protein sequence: CAISNDRGLEKLFF. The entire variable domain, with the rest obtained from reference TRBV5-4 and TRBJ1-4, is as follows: ETGVTQSPTHLIKTRGQQVTLRCSSQSGHNTVSWYQQALGQGPQFIFQYYREEENGRGNFPPRFSGLQFPNYSSELNVNALELDDSALYLCAISNDRGLEKLFFGSGTQLSVL.

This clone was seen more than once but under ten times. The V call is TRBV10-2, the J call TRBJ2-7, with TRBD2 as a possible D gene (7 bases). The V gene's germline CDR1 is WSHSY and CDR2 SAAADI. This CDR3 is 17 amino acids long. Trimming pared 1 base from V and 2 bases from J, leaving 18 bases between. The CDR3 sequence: CASSELGGGRVPYEQYV. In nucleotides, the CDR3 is TGCGCCAGCAGTGAGTTAGGGGGGGGAAGGGTACCCTACGAGCAGTACGTC.

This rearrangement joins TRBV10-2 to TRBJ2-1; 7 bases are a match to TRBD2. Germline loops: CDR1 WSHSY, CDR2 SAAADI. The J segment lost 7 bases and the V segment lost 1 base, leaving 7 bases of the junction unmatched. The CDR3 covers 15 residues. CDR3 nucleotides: TGCGCCAGCAGTGAGTGGGGGGGGATAGGGAATGAGCAGTTCTTC. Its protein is CASSEWGGIGNEQFF.

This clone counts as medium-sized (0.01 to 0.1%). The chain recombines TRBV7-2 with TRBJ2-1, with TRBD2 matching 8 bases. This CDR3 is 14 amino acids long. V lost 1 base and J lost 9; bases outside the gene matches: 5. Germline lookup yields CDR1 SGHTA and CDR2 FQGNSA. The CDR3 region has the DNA TGTGCCAGCAGCTTAGGCGGGGGGTTAGTTGAGCAGTTCTTC. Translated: CASSLGGGLVEQFF.

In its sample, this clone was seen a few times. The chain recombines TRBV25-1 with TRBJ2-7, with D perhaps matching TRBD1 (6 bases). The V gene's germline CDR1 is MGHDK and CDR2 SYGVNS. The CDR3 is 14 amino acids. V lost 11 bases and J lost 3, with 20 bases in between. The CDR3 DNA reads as TGTGCCGCACTCACAGGGCTATCTCGCTACGAGCAGTACGTC. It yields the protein CAALTGLSRYEQYV.

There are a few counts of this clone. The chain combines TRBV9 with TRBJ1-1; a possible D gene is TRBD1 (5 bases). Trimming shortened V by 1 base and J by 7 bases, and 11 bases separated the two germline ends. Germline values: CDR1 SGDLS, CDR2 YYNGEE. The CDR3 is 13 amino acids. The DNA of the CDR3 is TGTGCCAGCAGCGTAATCTTCCAGGGTGAAGCTTTCTTT. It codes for CASSVIFQGEAFF.

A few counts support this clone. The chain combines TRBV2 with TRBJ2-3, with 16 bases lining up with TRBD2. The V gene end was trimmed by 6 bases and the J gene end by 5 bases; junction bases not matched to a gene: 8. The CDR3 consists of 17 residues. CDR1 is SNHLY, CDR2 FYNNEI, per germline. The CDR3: CASRPRGLAGGVDTQYF. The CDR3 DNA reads TGTGCCAGCAGGCCGAGGGGACTAGCGGGGGGGGTAGATACGCAGTATTTT.

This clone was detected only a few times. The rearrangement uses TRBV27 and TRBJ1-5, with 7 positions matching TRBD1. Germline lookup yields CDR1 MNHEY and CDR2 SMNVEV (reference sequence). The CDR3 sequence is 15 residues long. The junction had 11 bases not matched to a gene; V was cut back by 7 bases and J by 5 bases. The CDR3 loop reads CASTPSDRRHQPQHF. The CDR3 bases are TGTGCCAGCACCCCGTCGGACAGGAGGCATCAGCCCCAGCATTTT.

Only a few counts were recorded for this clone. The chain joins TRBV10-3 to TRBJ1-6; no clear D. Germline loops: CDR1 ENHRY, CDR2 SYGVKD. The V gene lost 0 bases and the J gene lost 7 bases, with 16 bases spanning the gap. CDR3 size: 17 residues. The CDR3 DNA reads TGTGCCATCAGTGAGTCGCCCACGGGTGGAGGAAATTCACCCCTCCACTTT. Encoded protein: CAISESPTGGGNSPLHF.

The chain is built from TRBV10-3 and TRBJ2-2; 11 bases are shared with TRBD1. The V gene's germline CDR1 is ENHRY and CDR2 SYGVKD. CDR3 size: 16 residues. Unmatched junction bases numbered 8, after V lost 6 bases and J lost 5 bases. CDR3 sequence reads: CAIRHPGQGGTGELFF. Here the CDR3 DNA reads TGTGCCATCAGGCACCCGGGACAGGGGGGTACCGGGGAGCTGTTTTTT.

CDR3 region: CASSEADPVLLGQFF. The CDR3 DNA is TGTGCCAGCAGTGAGGCGGATCCTGTTCTCTTGGGGCAGTTCTTC. V gene TRBV6-1 combines with J gene TRBJ2-1; D is unclear. Deletions cut 3 bases from V and 12 bases from J, with 21 bases between. The CDR3 consists of 15 residues. The germline gives CDR1 MNHNS, CDR2 SASEGT.

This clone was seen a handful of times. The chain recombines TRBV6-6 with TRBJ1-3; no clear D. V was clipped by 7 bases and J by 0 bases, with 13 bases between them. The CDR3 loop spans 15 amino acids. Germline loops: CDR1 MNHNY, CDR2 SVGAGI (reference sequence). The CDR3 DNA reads TGTGCCAGCACCCCCTCCGGGAACTCTGGAAACACCATATATTTT. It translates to CASTPSGNSGNTIYF.

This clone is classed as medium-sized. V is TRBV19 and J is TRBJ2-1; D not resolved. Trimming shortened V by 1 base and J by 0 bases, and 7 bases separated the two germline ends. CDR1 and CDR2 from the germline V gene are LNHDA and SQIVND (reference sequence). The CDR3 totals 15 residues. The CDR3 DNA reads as TGTGCCAGTAGTATAGGATACGGCTCCTACAATGAGCAGTTCTTC. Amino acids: CASSIGYGSYNEQFF.

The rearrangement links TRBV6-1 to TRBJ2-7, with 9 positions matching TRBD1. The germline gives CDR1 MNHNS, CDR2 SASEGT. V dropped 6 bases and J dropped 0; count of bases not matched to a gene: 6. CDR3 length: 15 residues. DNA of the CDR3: TGTGCCAGCAGACCTGACAGGGGGGGCTCCTACGAGCAGTACGTC. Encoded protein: CASRPDRGGSYEQYV.

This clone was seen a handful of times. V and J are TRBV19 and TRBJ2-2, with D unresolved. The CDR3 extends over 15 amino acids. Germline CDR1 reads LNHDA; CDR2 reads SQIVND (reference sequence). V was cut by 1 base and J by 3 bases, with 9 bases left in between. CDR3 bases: TGTGCCAGTAGTATAGTGTGGGCTTACACCGGGGAGCTGTTTTTT. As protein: CASSIVWAYTGELFF.

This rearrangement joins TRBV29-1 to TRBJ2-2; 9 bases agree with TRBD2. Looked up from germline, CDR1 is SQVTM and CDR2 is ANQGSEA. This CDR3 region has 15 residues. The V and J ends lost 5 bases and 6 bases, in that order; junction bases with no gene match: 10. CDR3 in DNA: TGCAGCGTTTGGTCTGCGGGGGGGTCATCCGGGGAGCTGTTTTTT. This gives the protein CSVWSAGGSSGELFF.

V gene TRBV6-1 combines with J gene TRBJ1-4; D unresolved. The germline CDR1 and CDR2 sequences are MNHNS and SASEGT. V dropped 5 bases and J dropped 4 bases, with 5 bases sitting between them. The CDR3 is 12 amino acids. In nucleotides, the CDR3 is TGTGCCAGCAGTCCCAGTAATGAAAAACTGTTTTTT. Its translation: CASSPSNEKLFF.

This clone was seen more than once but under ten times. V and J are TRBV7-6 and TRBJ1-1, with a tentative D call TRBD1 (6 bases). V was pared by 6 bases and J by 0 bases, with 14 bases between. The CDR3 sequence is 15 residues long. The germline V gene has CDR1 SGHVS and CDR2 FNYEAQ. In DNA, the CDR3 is TGTGCCAGCAGATTTCTTGGACAGATGAACACTGAAGCTTTCTTT. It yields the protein CASRFLGQMNTEAFF.

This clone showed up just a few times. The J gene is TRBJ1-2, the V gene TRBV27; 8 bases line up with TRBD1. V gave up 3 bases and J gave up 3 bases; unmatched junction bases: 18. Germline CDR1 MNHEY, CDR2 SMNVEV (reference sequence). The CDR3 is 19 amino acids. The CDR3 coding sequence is TGTGCCAGCAGTTTCTTTTCTTACGGGACAGGTCGGGGTTACTATGGCTACACCTTC. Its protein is CASSFFSYGTGRGYYGYTF.

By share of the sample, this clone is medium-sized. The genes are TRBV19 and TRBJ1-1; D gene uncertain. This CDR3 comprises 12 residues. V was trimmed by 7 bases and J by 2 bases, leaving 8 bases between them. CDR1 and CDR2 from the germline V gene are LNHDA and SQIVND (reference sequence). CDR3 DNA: TGTGCCAGTAAAGAGTTTAACACTGAAGCTTTCTTT. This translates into CASKEFNTEAFF.

Here the CDR3 reads CASSLFRTGLQLGEKLFF. For the CDR3, the DNA is TGTGCCAGCAGCTTGTTCAGGACAGGGCTCCAACTTGGTGAAAAACTGTTTTTT. V gene TRBV5-4 combines with J gene TRBJ1-4, with 8 bases that match TRBD1. Per the germline V gene, CDR1 is SGHNT and CDR2 is YYREEE (reference sequence). Trimming took 1 base from V and 7 from J; bases not matched to a gene: 15. This CDR3 region has 18 residues.

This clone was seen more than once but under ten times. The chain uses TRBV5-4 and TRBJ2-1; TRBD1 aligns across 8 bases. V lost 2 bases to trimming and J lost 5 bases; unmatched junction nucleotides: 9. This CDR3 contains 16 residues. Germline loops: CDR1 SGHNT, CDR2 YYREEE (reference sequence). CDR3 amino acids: CASSLYPTGVDNEQFF. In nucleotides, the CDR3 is TGTGCCAGCAGCTTATACCCGACAGGGGTCGACAATGAGCAGTTCTTC. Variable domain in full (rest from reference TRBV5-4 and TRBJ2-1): ETGVTQSPTHLIKTRGQQVTLRCSSQSGHNTVSWYQQALGQGPQFIFQYYREEENGRGNFPPRFSGLQFPNYSSELNVNALELDDSALYLCASSLYPTGVDNEQFFGPGTRLTVL.